Below, 8 T cell receptor beta chains from the same sample are listed, as sequenced in a study of identical twins. Via MiXCR, TCRdb re-called the 5' RACE reads, giving one row per CDR3 protein. The table has a few hundred thousand distinct CDR3 sequences, roughly 9.8% seen once; the top ten hold about 7.1%. The sample was also reused in another study, on yellow fever vaccine responses in identical twins.

Sequenced input: CD8+ T cells sorted from blood. These receptors were obtained from a young woman in good health.

This clonotype was picked up a small number of times. The chain carries TRBV20-1 and TRBJ2-7, with 8 bases identical to TRBD2. V was clipped by 3 bases and J by 5 bases; unmatched bases: 0. The CDR3 loop spans 11 amino acids. Germline CDR1 is DFQATT and CDR2 is SNEGSKA (reference sequence). The CDR3, as DNA: TGCAGTGCTAGCGGGGGGGACGAGCAGTACTTC. Amino acid sequence: CSASGGDEQYF.

V is TRBV11-2 and J is TRBJ1-1; D is perhaps TRBD1 (6 bases). Trimming stripped 6 bases from V and 0 bases from J, with 23 bases between. The CDR3 consists of 18 residues. Per germline, CDR1 SGHAT and CDR2 FQNNGV. Written as DNA, the CDR3 is TGTGCCAGCAGGGAGGGAACAGGACAGTGGGGAATGAACACTGAAGCTTTCTTT. Residues: CASREGTGQWGMNTEAFF.

This clonotype was recorded many times. V is TRBV7-9 and J is TRBJ1-1, with D hard to call. Between the trimmed V and J ends, which lost 4 bases and 9 bases, there was a span of 21 bases. This CDR3 comprises 15 residues. Germline CDR1 SEHNR, CDR2 FQNEAQ (reference sequence). The CDR3 DNA follows: TGTGCCAGCAGCTCTGATTTTGAAGGGTTTCTACAAGCTTTCTTT. It codes for CASSSDFEGFLQAFF.

This rearrangement joins TRBV5-1 to TRBJ2-7, with D unclear. The CDR3 covers 13 residues. Germline V gene sequence: CDR1 SGHRS, CDR2 YFSETQ. The germline V and J ends were trimmed by 4 bases and 2 bases, with 10 bases remaining between them. The CDR3 DNA reads as TGCGCCAGCAGCCCGGACGGACCCTACGAGCAGTACTTC. Its translation: CASSPDGPYEQYF.

The table lists this clonotype with many counts. The chain recombines TRBV28 with TRBJ2-3; 10 bases match TRBD2. V shed 2 bases, J shed 3 bases, and the junction held 14 bases outside the gene matches. The CDR3 is made up of 19 amino acids. Germline lookup yields CDR1 MDHEN and CDR2 SYDVKM. The CDR3 sequence is CASSLRKASAGGLTDTQYF. The CDR3 DNA follows: TGTGCCAGCAGTTTACGCAAAGCTTCAGCGGGGGGGCTTACAGATACGCAGTATTTT.

This clonotype was detected only a few times. V usage is TRBV12-3 or TRBV12-4 and J usage is TRBJ2-2; 9 nucleotides line up with TRBD2. The trim removed 2 bases at V and 3 bases at J, leaving 1 base unmatched. The CDR3 is 15 residues long. The CDR3 bases are TGTGCCAGCAGTTTACTAGCGGGATACACCGGGGAGCTGTTTTTT. Protein: CASSLLAGYTGELFF.

The V gene is TRBV27, the J gene TRBJ2-7; D unclear. V shed 4 bases and J shed 1 base, with 14 bases lying between them. CDR1 MNHEY and CDR2 SMNVEV come from the germline V gene (reference sequence). This CDR3 contains 15 residues. The CDR3 loop is CASSSVGLASYEQYF. The CDR3 nucleotides read TGTGCCAGCAGTTCGGTTGGGTTAGCATCCTACGAGCAGTACTTC.

This clonotype occurred a few times. This CDR3 is missing its conserved last phenylalanine or tryptophan, likely due to a read error. The limits of the CDR3 on the DNA are not certain, so only TCRdb's listed CDR3 is given. The chain links TRBV2 to TRBJ2-7; TRBD1, the table's D call, was not compared with the DNA. The CDR3 spans 11 amino acids, including both terminal residues. From germline, CDR1 is SNHLY and CDR2 FYNNEI. CDR3 region: CASSAGTRKKD.